This T cell receptor (beta chain) was profiled in a study of T-cell memory formation after mild COVID-19. Study details: The two donors had largely donor-specific TCR clusters. General observations from the study: CD4+ bias marked clones expanding day 15 to 37, unlike balanced contracting clones. Shrinking CD4+ clones were chiefly CM and EM; CD8+ ones were chiefly EMRA.

Trimming removed 7 bases at V and 5 bases at J, with 11 bases between. CDR3 size: 12 residues. CDR1 is SNHLY, CDR2 FYNNEI, per germline. As regards this clonotype: The antigen is unknown.

Using constant-segment primers, 5'RACE produced TCR alpha and TCR beta cDNA libraries carrying sample barcodes and UMIs. TCRdb fed the 5' RACE reads into MiXCR, producing one record per CDR3 protein. The repertoire has around 180,000 distinct CDR3 sequences, roughly 20% of them found once; the top ten carry about 4%. Sequences were obtained from PBMCs or a T cell subset sorted from them (not recorded which). The rearrangement links TRBV2 to TRBJ2-5; no clear D. The TCR comes from a man younger than 30 who had mild COVID-19 (a few samples of this study predate the infection). Cell type and time point are not known. The CDR3 bases are TGTGCCAGCAAGTTGGGCCGGGAGACCCAGTACTTC. Translation: CASKLGRETQYF.